Here is one T cell receptor (beta chain) with its context. Individuals drawn from approximately 26 US areas were about 18 to 89 years old. Researchers sorted participants into cohorts using their self-reported clinical history. TCRdb's copy holds only in-frame clones and misses some; the assay was immunoSEQ multiplex PCR. In the table there are roughly 360,000 clones, 70% to 90% of which are singletons. This sample stems from a study of blood T cell repertoires in COVID-19. Study summary: Sample material is recorded as cDNA or gDNA derived from T cells, B-cell-depleted T cells, or PBMCs.

The CDR3 loop spans 14 amino acids. Germline loops: CDR1 KGHDR, CDR2 SFDVKD. V lost 5 bases to trimming and J lost 7 bases; unmatched junction nucleotides: 6. The rearrangement links TRBV24-1 to TRBJ2-2; TRBD2 matches at 7 bases. Sequenced input: PBMCs or T cells enriched from blood (not recorded which). This sequence was found in a woman aged 30 to 39 with acute COVID-19. CDR3 residues: CATSVTGGNGELFF. The CDR3 coding sequence is TGTGCCACCAGTGTAACCGGGGGGAACGGGGAGCTGTTTTTT.